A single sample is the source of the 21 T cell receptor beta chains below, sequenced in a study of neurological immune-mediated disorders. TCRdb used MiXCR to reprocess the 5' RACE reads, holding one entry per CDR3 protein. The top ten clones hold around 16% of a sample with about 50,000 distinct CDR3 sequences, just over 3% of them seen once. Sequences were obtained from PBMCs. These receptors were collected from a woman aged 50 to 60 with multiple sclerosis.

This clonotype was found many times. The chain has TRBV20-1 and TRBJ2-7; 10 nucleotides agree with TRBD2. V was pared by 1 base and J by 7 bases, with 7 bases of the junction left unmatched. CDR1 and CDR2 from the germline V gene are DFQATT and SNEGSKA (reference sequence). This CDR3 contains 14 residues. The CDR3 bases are TGCAGTGCTAGAGGGCTAGCGGGAGTGAGGGAGCAGTACTTC. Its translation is CSARGLAGVREQYF.

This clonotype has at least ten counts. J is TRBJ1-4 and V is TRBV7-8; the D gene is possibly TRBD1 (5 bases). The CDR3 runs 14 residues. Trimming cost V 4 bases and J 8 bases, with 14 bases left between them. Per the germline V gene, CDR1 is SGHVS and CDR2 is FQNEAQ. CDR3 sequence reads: CASSSRGNWEKLFF. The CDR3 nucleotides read TGTGCCAGCAGCTCCCGGGGGAATTGGGAAAAACTGTTTTTT.

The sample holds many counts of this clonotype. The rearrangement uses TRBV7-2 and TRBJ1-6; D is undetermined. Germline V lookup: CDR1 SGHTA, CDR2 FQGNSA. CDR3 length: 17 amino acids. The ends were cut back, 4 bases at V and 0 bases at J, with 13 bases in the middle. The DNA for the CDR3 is TGTGCCAGCAGCTCCCCTCAGTTAAGCTCCTATAATTCACCCCTCCACTTT. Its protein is CASSSPQLSSYNSPLHF.

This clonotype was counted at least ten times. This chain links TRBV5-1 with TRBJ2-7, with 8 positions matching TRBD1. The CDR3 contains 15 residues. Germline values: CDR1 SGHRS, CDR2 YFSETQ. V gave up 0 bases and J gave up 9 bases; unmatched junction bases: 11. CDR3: CASSLGDRRTAGQYF. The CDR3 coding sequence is TGCGCCAGCAGCTTGGGGGACAGGCGCACCGCGGGGCAGTACTTC.

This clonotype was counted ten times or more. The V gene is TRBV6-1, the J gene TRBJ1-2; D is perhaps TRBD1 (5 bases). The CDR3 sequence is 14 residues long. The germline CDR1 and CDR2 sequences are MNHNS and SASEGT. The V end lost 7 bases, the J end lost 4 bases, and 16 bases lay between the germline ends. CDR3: CASTAWGDGYGYTF. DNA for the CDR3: TGTGCCAGCACCGCCTGGGGGGACGGCTATGGCTACACCTTC.

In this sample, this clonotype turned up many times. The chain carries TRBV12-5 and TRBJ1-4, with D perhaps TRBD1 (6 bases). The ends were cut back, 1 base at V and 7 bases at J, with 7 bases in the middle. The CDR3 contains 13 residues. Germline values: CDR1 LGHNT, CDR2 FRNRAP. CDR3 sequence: CASGLDRAEKLFF. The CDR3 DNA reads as TGTGCTAGTGGTTTGGACAGGGCTGAAAAACTGTTTTTT. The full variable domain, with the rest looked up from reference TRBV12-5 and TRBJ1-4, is DARVTQTPRHKVTEMGQEVTMRCQPILGHNTVFWYRQTMMQGLELLAYFRNRAPLDDSGMPKDRFSAEMPDATLATLKIQPSEPRDSAVYFCASGLDRAEKLFFGSGTQLSVL.

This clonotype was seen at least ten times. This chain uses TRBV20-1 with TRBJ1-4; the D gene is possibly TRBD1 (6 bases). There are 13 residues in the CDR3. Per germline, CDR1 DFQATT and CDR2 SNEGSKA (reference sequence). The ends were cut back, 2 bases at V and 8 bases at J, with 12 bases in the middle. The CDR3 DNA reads TGCAGTGCTAGACAGGGGATTCTCGAAAAACTGTTTTTT. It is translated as CSARQGILEKLFF.

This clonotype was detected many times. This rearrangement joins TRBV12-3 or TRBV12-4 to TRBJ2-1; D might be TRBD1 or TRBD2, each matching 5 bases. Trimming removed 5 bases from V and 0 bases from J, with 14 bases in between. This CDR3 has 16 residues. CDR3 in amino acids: CASSPSGPISYNEQFF. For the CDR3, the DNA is TGTGCCAGCAGTCCCTCGGGACCTATCTCCTACAATGAGCAGTTCTTC.

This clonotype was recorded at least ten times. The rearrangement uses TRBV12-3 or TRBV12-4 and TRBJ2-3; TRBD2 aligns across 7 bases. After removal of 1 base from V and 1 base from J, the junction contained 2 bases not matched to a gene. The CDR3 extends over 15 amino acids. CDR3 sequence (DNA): TGTGCCAGCAGTTTAGAAGCGGGGCGCACAGATACGCAGTATTTT. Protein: CASSLEAGRTDTQYF.

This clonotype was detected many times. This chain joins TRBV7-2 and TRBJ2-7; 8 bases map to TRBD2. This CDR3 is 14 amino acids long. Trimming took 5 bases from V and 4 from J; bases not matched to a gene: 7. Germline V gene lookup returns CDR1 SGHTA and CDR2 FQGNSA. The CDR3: CASSPGREGYEQYF. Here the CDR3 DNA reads TGTGCCAGCAGCCCGGGCCGGGAGGGGTACGAGCAGTACTTC.

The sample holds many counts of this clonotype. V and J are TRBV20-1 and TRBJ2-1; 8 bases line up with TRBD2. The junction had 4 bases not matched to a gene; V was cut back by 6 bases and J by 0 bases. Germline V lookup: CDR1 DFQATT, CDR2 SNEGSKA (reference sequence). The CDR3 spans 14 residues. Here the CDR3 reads CSASAGDSYNEQFF. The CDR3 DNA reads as TGCAGTGCCTCAGCGGGAGACTCCTACAATGAGCAGTTCTTC.

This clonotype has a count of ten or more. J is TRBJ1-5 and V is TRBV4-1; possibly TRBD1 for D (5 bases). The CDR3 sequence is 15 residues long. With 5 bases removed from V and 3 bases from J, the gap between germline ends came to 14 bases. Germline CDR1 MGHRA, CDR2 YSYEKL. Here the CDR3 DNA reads TGCGCCAGCAGCTTCTCTCAGGGCCCCAATCAGCCCCAGCATTTT. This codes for CASSFSQGPNQPQHF.

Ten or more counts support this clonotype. The CDR3 DNA reads TGCGCCAGCAGCTTGGAAACAGGGTCCTACGAGCAGTACTTC. Its translation is CASSLETGSYEQYF. The chain couples TRBV5-1 to TRBJ2-7, with a weak D call TRBD1 (6 bases). The germline CDR1 and CDR2 sequences are SGHRS and YFSETQ. CDR3 length: 14 amino acids. Trimming removed 0 bases at V and 1 base at J, with 8 bases between. Together with reference TRBV5-1 and TRBJ2-7, the CDR3 gives the full variable domain: KAGVTQTPRYLIKTRGQQVTLSCSPISGHRSVSWYQQTPGQGLQFLFEYFSETQRNKGNFPGRFSGRQFSNSRSEMNVSTLELGDSALYLCASSLETGSYEQYFGPGTRLTVT.

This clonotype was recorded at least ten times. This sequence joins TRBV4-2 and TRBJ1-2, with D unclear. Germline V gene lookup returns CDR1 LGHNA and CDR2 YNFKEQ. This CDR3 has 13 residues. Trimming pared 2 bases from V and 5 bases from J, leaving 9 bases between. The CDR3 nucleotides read TGTGCCAGCAGCCAACTCCCCTGGTATGGCTACACCTTC. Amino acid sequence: CASSQLPWYGYTF.

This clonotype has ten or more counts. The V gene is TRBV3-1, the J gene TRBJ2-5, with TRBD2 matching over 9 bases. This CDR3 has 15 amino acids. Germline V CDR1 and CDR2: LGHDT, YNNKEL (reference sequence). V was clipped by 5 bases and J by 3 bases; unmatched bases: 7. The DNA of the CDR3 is TGTGCCAGCAGCTTCCCTAGCGGGGACAAAGAGACCCAGTACTTC. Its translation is CASSFPSGDKETQYF.

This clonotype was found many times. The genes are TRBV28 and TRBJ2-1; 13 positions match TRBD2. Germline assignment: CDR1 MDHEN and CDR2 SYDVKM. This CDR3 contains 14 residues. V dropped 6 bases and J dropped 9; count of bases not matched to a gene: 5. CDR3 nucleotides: TGTGCCAGCAGAAGACTAGCGGGAGGTGGTGAGCAGTTCTTC. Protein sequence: CASRRLAGGGEQFF. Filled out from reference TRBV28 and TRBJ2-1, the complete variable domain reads DVKVTQSSRYLVKRTGEKVFLECVQDMDHENMFWYRQDPGLGLRLIYFSYDVKMKEKGDIPEGYSVSREKKERFSLILESASTNQTSMYLCASRRLAGGGEQFFGPGTRLTVL.

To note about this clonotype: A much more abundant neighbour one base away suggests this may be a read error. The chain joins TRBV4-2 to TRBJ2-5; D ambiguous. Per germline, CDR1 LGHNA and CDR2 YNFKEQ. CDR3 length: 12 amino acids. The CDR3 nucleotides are TGTGCCAGCAGCAAAGATAAAGAGACCCAGTACTTC. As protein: CASSKDKETQYF.

In DNA, the CDR3 is TGTGCCAGCAGTGAACCGGACTCCGCCCGCGTATACAATGAGCAGTTCTTC. Translating gives CASSEPDSARVYNEQFF. This chain connects TRBV2 to TRBJ2-1, with D possibly TRBD2 on 5 matching bases. The CDR3 contains 17 residues. The V end lost 2 bases, the J end lost 4 bases, and 18 bases lay between the germline ends. Germline values: CDR1 SNHLY, CDR2 FYNNEI. The variable domain in full, completed from reference TRBV2 and TRBJ2-1, reads EPEVTQTPSHQVTQMGQEVILRCVPISNHLYFYWYRQILGQKVEFLVSFYNNEISEKSEIFDDQFSVERPDGSNFTLKIRSTKLEDSAMYFCASSEPDSARVYNEQFFGPGTRLTVL.

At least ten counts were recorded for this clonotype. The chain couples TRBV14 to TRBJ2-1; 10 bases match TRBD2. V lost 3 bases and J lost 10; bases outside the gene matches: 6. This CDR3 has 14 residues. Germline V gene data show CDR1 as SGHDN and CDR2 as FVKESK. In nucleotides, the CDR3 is TGTGCCAGCAGCCAGGGGAGACTAGCGGGCGAGCAGTTCTTC. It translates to CASSQGRLAGEQFF.

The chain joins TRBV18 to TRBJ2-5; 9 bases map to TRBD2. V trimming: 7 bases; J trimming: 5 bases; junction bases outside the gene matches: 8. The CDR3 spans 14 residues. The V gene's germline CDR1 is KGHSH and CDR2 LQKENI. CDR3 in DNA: TGTGCCAGCTTACGGACTAGCGCTGGGGAGACCCAGTACTTC. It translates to CASLRTSAGETQYF.

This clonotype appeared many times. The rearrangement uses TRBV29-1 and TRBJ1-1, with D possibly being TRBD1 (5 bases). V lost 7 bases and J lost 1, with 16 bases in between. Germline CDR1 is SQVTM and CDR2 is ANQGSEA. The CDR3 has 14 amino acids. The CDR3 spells CSAQPGTGNTEAFF. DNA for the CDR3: TGCAGCGCCCAACCCGGGACCGGGAACACTGAAGCTTTCTTT.